This TCR beta chain was retrieved from a study of molecular identifiers for immune sequencing clone quantification. Worth noting for this clonotype: Antigen specificity is unknown.

The germline CDR1 and CDR2 sequences are SGDLS and YYNGEE. CDR3 length: 15 residues. The V end lost 1 base, the J end lost 6 bases, and 13 bases lay between the germline ends. Making the bulk TCR libraries relied on previously described methods and listed TCR primers. MiXCR was run by TCRdb on the PCR reads, yielding one entry per CDR3 protein. The sample yields around 480,000 distinct CDR3 sequences, about 21% seen once. Points from the study as a whole: Clones that exceeded 20 RNA copies held over 99% of effector molecules, yet under 1% in naive cells. Barcode collisions between identical TCR molecules could shrink estimates of highly expanded clone sizes.

With 10%, 30% or 50% of RNA, about 20,000 to 1,100,000 naive CD8 T cells were sequenced. The chain couples TRBV9 to TRBJ2-2; no definite D call. The sequence came from a human donor in good health. Some libraries in this study had Jurkat cell RNA spiked in. What was sequenced was naive CD8+ T cells from blood, with Jurkat cell RNA spiked in. Specified subset: FACS-sorted CD8+CD4-CCR7+CD45RA+ naive T cells. Here the CDR3 DNA reads TGTGCCAGCAGCGTAAAAGGTATTGTCGCCGGGGAGCTGTTTTTT. It encodes CASSVKGIVAGELFF.